This T cell receptor (beta chain) derives from a study of control samples from healthy donors and cancer patients. Germline CDR1 and CDR2: MNHNS and SASEGT. V lost 1 base and J 1 base, leaving 7 bases between the germline ends. The CDR3 extends over 14 amino acids. Some clones are missing from TCRdb's copy, which holds only in-frame ones; the method was immunoSEQ multiplex PCR. This table has nearly 200,000 clones, approximately 91% appearing once. The receptor comes from a man aged 25-40 years in good health. The J gene is TRBJ1-1, the V gene TRBV6-1; D gene unclear. Sequencing was performed on blood. The CDR3: CASSEDNPNTEAFF. The CDR3 bases are TGTGCCAGCAGTGAAGACAATCCGAACACTGAAGCTTTCTTT.